Presented here are 31 T cell receptor beta chains from one specimen sequenced in a study of cytomegalovirus exposure and HLA in healthy donors. It was with 60 Vbeta and 13 Jbeta primers that the PCR ran. The data were produced by immunoSEQ multiplex PCR, yet TCRdb's version contains in-frame clones alone and is incomplete. The sample records some 120,000 clones, around 77% being singletons. The sample comprised PBMCs. Receptor source: a woman in her forties in good health and CMV-seropositive.

The chain's CDR3 is CASSFSRGRGEQYF. In DNA form, the CDR3 reads TGTGCCAGCAGCTTCTCCAGGGGCCGTGGGGAGCAGTACTTC. This chain connects TRBV7-8 to TRBJ2-7, with D perhaps matching TRBD1 (6 bases). From germline, CDR1 is SGHVS and CDR2 FQNEAQ. V was clipped by 3 bases and J by 7 bases, with 16 bases between them. The CDR3 is 14 amino acids.

With regard to this clone: The junction does not match germline at one end; this may be a read error. The rearrangement joins TRBV10-2 to TRBJ2-1; 8 bases match TRBD1. Germline V gene lookup returns CDR1 WSHSY and CDR2 SAAADI. The CDR3 has 15 residues. This CDR3 is CASRSGQGIGGEQLF. CDR3 DNA: TGCGCCAGCAGGTCCGGACAGGGTATAGGAGGTGAGCAGCTCTTC.

V and J are TRBV18 and TRBJ2-7; 12 nucleotides match TRBD1. The CDR3 sequence is 16 residues long. The germline V gene encodes CDR1 KGHSH and CDR2 LQKENI. The trim removed 3 bases at V and 4 bases at J, leaving 7 bases unmatched. The DNA of the CDR3 is TGTGCCAGCTCACCCCCCGGGACAGGGGGCGTTTACGAGCAGTACTTC. Its translation: CASSPPGTGGVYEQYF. Full variable domain (rest looked up from reference TRBV18 and TRBJ2-7): NAGVMQNPRHLVRRRGQEARLRCSPMKGHSHVYWYRQLPEEGLKFMVYLQKENIIDESGMPKERFSAEFPKEGPSILRIQQVVRGDSAAYFCASSPPGTGGVYEQYFGPGTRLTVT.

This clone has just one count. This chain connects TRBV7-2 to TRBJ2-2; D is possibly TRBD2 (6 bases). In germline, CDR1 is SGHTA, CDR2 FQGNSA. Trimming shortened V by 1 base and J by 0 bases, and 9 bases separated the two germline ends. The CDR3 consists of 16 residues. CDR3 nucleotides: TGTGCCAGCAGCTTAGTGGGGGGTACGAACACCGGGGAGCTGTTTTTT. It specifies CASSLVGGTNTGELFF.

V and J are TRBV6-1 and TRBJ1-5; 7 nucleotides agree with TRBD1. CDR3 length: 14 amino acids. J gave up 7 bases and V 5 bases, and 8 bases lay outside the gene matches. Germline V gene lookup returns CDR1 MNHNS and CDR2 SASEGT. The chain's CDR3 is CASSLHRGGQPQHF. The CDR3 DNA reads as TGTGCCAGCAGTCTCCACAGGGGAGGACAGCCCCAGCATTTT.

This sequence joins TRBV2 and TRBJ1-4; D not resolved. Trimming left V 4 bases short and J 0 bases short, with 15 bases between. CDR1 and CDR2 from the germline V gene are SNHLY and FYNNEI. This CDR3 has 17 amino acids. CDR3 protein: CASSGGGVRATNEKLFF. CDR3 bases: TGTGCCAGCAGTGGGGGAGGTGTGAGGGCAACTAATGAAAAACTGTTTTTT.

DNA of the CDR3: TGTGCCAGCAGTCGGACAGGGGGTATGGGCTACACCTTC. Protein: CASSRTGGMGYTF. The rearrangement uses TRBV28 and TRBJ1-2; TRBD1 aligns across 10 bases. Germline V gives CDR1 MDHEN, CDR2 SYDVKM. This CDR3 has 13 amino acids. Trimming took 5 bases from V and 8 from J; bases not matched to a gene: 5.

The genes are TRBV5-1 and TRBJ2-7; 8 bases map to TRBD2. Germline lookup yields CDR1 SGHRS and CDR2 YFSETQ. V gave up 6 bases and J gave up 5 bases; unmatched junction bases: 7. The CDR3 consists of 13 residues. CDR3 residues: CASTRGGVHEQYF. CDR3 in DNA: TGCGCCAGCACCCGGGGGGGCGTCCACGAGCAGTACTTC.

The J gene is TRBJ1-2, the V gene TRBV29-1, with 8 bases aligning to TRBD1. This CDR3 is built from 14 residues. Germline V gene lookup returns CDR1 SQVTM and CDR2 ANQGSEA. V lost 6 bases and J lost 6; bases outside the gene matches: 12. In nucleotides, the CDR3 is TGCAGCGTCACCGAGGGCAGGGGGCCCAATGGCTACACCTTC. Its protein is CSVTEGRGPNGYTF. Together with reference TRBV29-1 and TRBJ1-2, the CDR3 gives the full variable domain: SAVISQKPSRDICQRGTSLTIQCQVDSQVTMMFWYRQQPGQSLTLIATANQGSEATYESGFVIDKFPISRPNLTFSTLTVSNMSPEDSSIYLCSVTEGRGPNGYTFGSGTRLTVV.

This sequence joins TRBV12-2 and TRBJ2-7; no DNA check was done on the table's D call, TRBD2. TRBV12-2 is reported as a pseudogene. This CDR3 spans 15 amino acids. CDR3 in amino acids: CASRSSGTSVYEQYF. The CDR3 nucleotides are TGTGCAAGTCGCTCGTCCGGGACTAGCGTTTACGAGCAGTACTTC.

In its sample, this clone was seen a few times. The chain combines TRBV4-1 with TRBJ2-1; unclear D gene. Germline CDR1 reads MGHRA; CDR2 reads YSYEKL. The CDR3 spans 15 residues. The V and J ends lost 2 bases and 1 base respectively, with 9 bases between them. The CDR3 sequence: CASSQSRVSYNEQFF. DNA of the CDR3: TGCGCCAGCAGCCAAAGTAGAGTGTCCTACAATGAGCAGTTCTTC.

In DNA form, the CDR3 reads TGTGCCTGGAGAGTGGGCCCCTACGAGCAGTACTTC. This encodes CAWRVGPYEQYF. This chain connects TRBV30 to TRBJ2-5, with D hard to call. The J call is uncertain, as TRBJ2-7 better fits the DNA end. CDR3 length: 12 amino acids. The V gene's germline CDR1 is GTSNPN and CDR2 SVGIG (reference sequence).

This clone has a single count. The chain carries TRBV28 and TRBJ2-2, with D perhaps TRBD2 (5 bases). The CDR3 extends over 15 amino acids. Germline-derived CDR1 and CDR2 are MDHEN and SYDVKM. V was shortened by 2 bases and J by 3 bases, with 10 bases between the two germline ends. The CDR3, as DNA: TGTGCCAGCAGTTTAACTGGACTGGACACCGGGGAGCTGTTTTTT. This gives the protein CASSLTGLDTGELFF.

The chain joins TRBV28 to TRBJ2-2; D not resolved. V was cut by 7 bases and J by 0 bases, with 21 bases left in between. The CDR3 totals 18 residues. The germline CDR1 and CDR2 sequences are MDHEN and SYDVKM. The CDR3 loop reads CASTPTGPKNSNTGELFF. Here the CDR3 DNA reads TGTGCCAGCACCCCAACGGGTCCTAAAAATTCGAACACCGGGGAGCTGTTTTTT. Full variable domain (remainder filled in from reference TRBV28 and TRBJ2-2): DVKVTQSSRYLVKRTGEKVFLECVQDMDHENMFWYRQDPGLGLRLIYFSYDVKMKEKGDIPEGYSVSREKKERFSLILESASTNQTSMYLCASTPTGPKNSNTGELFFGEGSRLTVL.

This clone has a handful of counts. V usage is TRBV6-1 and J usage is TRBJ2-2; D not resolved. Germline lookup yields CDR1 MNHNS and CDR2 SASEGT. The CDR3 length is 13 residues. The germline V and J ends were trimmed by 2 bases and 11 bases, with 12 bases remaining between them. The CDR3 sequence is CASSEHSPVELFF. The CDR3, as DNA: TGTGCCAGCAGTGAACATTCACCGGTCGAGCTGTTTTTT.

The CDR3: CASSLWGGEVVDTQYF. As DNA, the CDR3 is TGTGCCAGCAGTTTATGGGGGGGCGAGGTGGTAGATACGCAGTATTTT. This chain joins TRBV27 and TRBJ2-3; tentative D call: TRBD2 (7 bases). Germline V gives CDR1 MNHEY, CDR2 SMNVEV (reference sequence). The CDR3 has 16 residues. Trimming stripped 1 base from V and 5 bases from J, with 16 bases between.

This chain joins TRBV5-1 and TRBJ2-7; D is uncertain. The CDR3 extends over 13 amino acids. V lost 0 bases to trimming and J lost 4 bases, with 8 bases between them. Germline CDR1 is SGHRS and CDR2 is YFSETQ. This CDR3 is CASSLAPVYEQYF. The DNA of the CDR3 is TGCGCCAGCAGCTTGGCCCCAGTTTACGAGCAGTACTTC.

The chain combines TRBV30 with TRBJ2-6; D gene unclear. The V end lost 0 bases, the J end lost 0 bases, and 6 bases lay between the germline ends. The CDR3 runs 15 residues. The germline V gene has CDR1 GTSNPN and CDR2 SVGIG (reference sequence). CDR3 amino acids: CAWSVPVSGANVLTF. The CDR3 DNA follows: TGTGCCTGGAGTGTACCGGTCTCTGGGGCCAACGTCCTGACTTTC.

This clone was observed a few times. The chain carries TRBV5-6 and TRBJ2-6; no definite D call. The CDR3 runs to 14 residues. The germline V gene encodes CDR1 SGHDT and CDR2 YYEEEE. The germline V and J ends were trimmed by 4 bases and 0 bases, with 5 bases remaining between them. The CDR3 reads CASSASSGANVLTF. The CDR3 nucleotides read TGTGCCAGCAGCGCTAGCTCTGGGGCCAACGTCCTGACTTTC.

The chain links TRBV4-2 to TRBJ2-1, with TRBD2 identical over 9 bases. There are 17 residues in the CDR3. Trimming took 1 base from V and 0 from J; bases not matched to a gene: 4. Per the germline V gene, CDR1 is LGHNA and CDR2 is YNFKEQ. CDR3 region: CASSQGLAGVSYNEQFF. As DNA, the CDR3 is TGTGCCAGCAGCCAAGGTTTAGCGGGAGTCTCCTACAATGAGCAGTTCTTC.

This clone was detected once. V and J are TRBV27 and TRBJ1-3; tentatively, D is TRBD1 (5 bases). The CDR3 is made up of 16 amino acids. Germline assignment: CDR1 MNHEY and CDR2 SMNVEV (reference sequence). The ends were cut back, 5 bases at V and 0 bases at J, with 14 bases in the middle. The CDR3 reads CASSPDRGGSGNTIYF. CDR3 in DNA: TGTGCCAGCAGTCCGGATAGGGGAGGCTCTGGAAACACCATATATTTT.

The chain is built from TRBV6-6 and TRBJ2-1, with D possibly being TRBD2 (6 bases). Germline-derived CDR1 and CDR2 are MNHNY and SVGAGI (reference sequence). Trimming took off 7 bases at V and 2 bases at J, with 15 bases between the two ends. The CDR3 sequence is 15 residues long. The CDR3 protein is CASTTGLTTYNEQFF. In DNA form, the CDR3 reads TGTGCCAGCACCACGGGACTCACCACCTACAATGAGCAGTTCTTC.

The chain is built from TRBV11-2 and TRBJ1-3, with D possibly being TRBD1 (6 bases). CDR1 SGHAT and CDR2 FQNNGV come from the germline V gene. V was trimmed by 4 bases and J by 0 bases, leaving 10 bases between them. The CDR3 has 15 amino acids. CDR3 nucleotides: TGTGCCAGCAGCTCCAGGGGTTTCTCTGGAAACACCATATATTTT. Its translation: CASSSRGFSGNTIYF.

The V gene is TRBV28, the J gene TRBJ2-5; 8 nucleotides line up with TRBD1. Trimming cost V 6 bases and J 4 bases; bases outside gene matches: 10. From germline, CDR1 is MDHEN and CDR2 SYDVKM. This CDR3 has 15 amino acids. This chain's CDR3 is CASSRLGQVRETQYF. The CDR3 DNA reads as TGTGCCAGCAGCCGTCTGGGACAGGTCCGAGAGACCCAGTACTTC. The variable domain in full, with the rest retrieved from reference TRBV28 and TRBJ2-5, is DVKVTQSSRYLVKRTGEKVFLECVQDMDHENMFWYRQDPGLGLRLIYFSYDVKMKEKGDIPEGYSVSREKKERFSLILESASTNQTSMYLCASSRLGQVRETQYFGPGTRLLVL.

The chain recombines TRBV5-6 with TRBJ1-1; 7 nucleotides agree with TRBD1. V was clipped by 3 bases and J by 0 bases; unmatched bases: 5. The germline CDR1 and CDR2 sequences are SGHDT and YYEEEE. CDR3 length equals 15 residues. In DNA form, the CDR3 reads TGTGCCAGCAGCTGGAGGGGGCCCATGAACACTGAAGCTTTCTTT. Translation: CASSWRGPMNTEAFF.

This clone occurred once. The chain joins TRBV28 to TRBJ2-5; 11 bases line up with TRBD1. With 5 bases clipped from V and 7 bases from J, the junction kept 6 bases outside the gene matches. The germline V gene has CDR1 MDHEN and CDR2 SYDVKM. The CDR3 has 14 amino acids. CDR3 in DNA: TGTGCCAGCAGTGCCCTCGGGACAGGGGGGACCCAGTACTTC. Amino acids: CASSALGTGGTQYF.

This clone was seen a few times. As DNA, the CDR3 is TGTGCCAGCAGCTTACAGGCTATAGGTCAGCCCCAGCATTTT. Protein: CASSLQAIGQPQHF. The chain uses TRBV7-2 and TRBJ1-5; no clear D gene. Looked up from germline, CDR1 is SGHTA and CDR2 is FQGNSA. V was trimmed by 2 bases and J by 6 bases, leaving 11 bases between them. The CDR3 extends over 14 amino acids.

This clone was observed a handful of times. The chain has TRBV15 and TRBJ2-2; possible D gene TRBD2, 6 bases. Trimming left V 0 bases short and J 6 bases short, with 14 bases between. The CDR3 totals 16 residues. Germline assignment: CDR1 LNHNV and CDR2 YYDKDF (reference sequence). As DNA, the CDR3 is TGTGCCACCAGCAGAGATCTCGGAGGGGCCGCCGGGGAGCTGTTTTTT. It translates to CATSRDLGGAAGELFF. The full variable domain, completed using reference TRBV15 and TRBJ2-2, is DAMVIQNPRYQVTQFGKPVTLSCSQTLNHNVMYWYQQKSSQAPKLLFHYYDKDFNNEADTPDNFQSRRPNTSFCFLDIRSPGLGDTAMYLCATSRDLGGAAGELFFGEGSRLTVL.

This chain connects TRBV7-6 to TRBJ2-7; D possibly corresponds to TRBD2 (6 bases). The CDR3 is made up of 13 amino acids. With 5 bases removed from V and 5 bases from J, the gap between germline ends came to 13 bases. Looked up from germline, CDR1 is SGHVS and CDR2 is FNYEAQ. Written as DNA, the CDR3 is TGTGCCAGCAGCACCCGTTGGGGGGACGAGCAGTACTTC. Protein product: CASSTRWGDEQYF.

CDR3 nucleotide sequence: TGTGCCAGCAGTACCTCCCGGGACAGAACGAACATTCAGTACTTC. It translates to CASSTSRDRTNIQYF. V is TRBV6-5 and J is TRBJ2-4; 7 bases agree with TRBD1. The trim removed 5 bases at V and 7 bases at J, leaving 11 bases unmatched. The germline V gene encodes CDR1 MNHEY and CDR2 SVGAGI. The length of the CDR3 is 15 residues.

The chain couples TRBV7-9 to TRBJ2-7; 13 bases fit TRBD2. The CDR3 runs to 15 residues. After removal of 5 bases from V and 6 bases from J, the junction contained 7 bases not matched to a gene. CDR1 and CDR2 (germline): SEHNR, FQNEAQ (reference sequence). CDR3 amino acids: CASSPKGLAGAEQYF. The CDR3 DNA reads as TGTGCCAGCAGCCCGAAAGGACTAGCGGGAGCCGAGCAGTACTTC.